These T cell receptor beta chains were read from a single sample in a study of T cell changes during pregnancy in multiple sclerosis. Only in-frame clones appear in the TCRdb table, and some are missing; sequencing was by immunoSEQ multiplex PCR. The top ten hold 0.44% of the sample, which has 130,000 or so clones, about 96% seen once. The sequencing used peripheral blood, collected after pregnancy. The receptors derive from a female donor with multiple sclerosis, enrolled in a pregnancy study. Each CDR3 is given with its conserved first and last residue. Fields, in order: D gene, J gene, V gene, clone size, CDR3 protein, CDR3 DNA. A D gene is named only where the DNA matches it firmly. Where a row states a size, it is once, few, many or the class of an expanded clone; other rows omit it.

D: NA; J: TRBJ2-5; V: TRBV7-6; size: NA; CDR3: CASSLSGMAQETQYF; DNA: TGTGCCAGCAGCTTATCCGGGATGGCCCAAGAGACCCAGTACTTC
D: TRBD1; J: TRBJ2-1; V: TRBV7-3; size: once; CDR3: CASSQGTGSYNEQFF; DNA: TGTGCCAGCAGCCAAGGGACAGGGTCCTACAATGAGCAGTTCTTC
D: NA; J: TRBJ2-5; V: TRBV23-1; size: NA; CDR3: CASGTSPDF; DNA: TGCGCCAGCGGGACAAGCCCAGACTTC
D: NA; J: TRBJ2-1; V: TRBV5-1; size: NA; CDR3: CASSLFLSHNEQFF; DNA: TGCGCCAGCAGCTTGTTTCTATCTCACAATGAGCAGTTCTTC
D: TRBD2; J: TRBJ2-1; V: TRBV5-1; size: NA; CDR3: CASSLYLAGGFNEQFF; DNA: TGCGCCAGCAGCTTGTACCTAGCGGGAGGGTTCAATGAGCAGTTCTTC
D: NA; J: TRBJ2-5; V: TRBV29-1; size: NA; CDR3: CSVGYLAGYQETQYF; DNA: TGCAGCGTGGGGTACTTGGCAGGGTACCAAGAGACCCAGTACTTC
D: NA; J: TRBJ2-1; V: TRBV27; size: NA; CDR3: CASRREWGDEQFF; DNA: TGTGCCAGCAGACGGGAGTGGGGCGATGAGCAGTTCTTC
D: NA; J: TRBJ2-3; V: TRBV30; size: NA; CDR3: CAWSLGLTGGDTQYF; DNA: TGTGCCTGGTCCCTGGGGCTAACCGGGGGAGATACGCAGTATTTT
D: TRBD1; J: TRBJ1-6; V: TRBV6-5; size: NA; CDR3: CASSHRQGSSPLHF; DNA: TGTGCCAGCAGTCACCGACAGGGCAGTTCACCCCTCCACTTT
D: TRBD2; J: TRBJ2-1; V: TRBV10-3; size: NA; CDR3: CAISVWTSSEQFF; DNA: TGTGCCATCAGTGTCTGGACTAGTAGTGAGCAGTTCTTC
D: NA; J: TRBJ2-1; V: TRBV5-1; size: NA; CDR3: CASSSVVSSAYNEQFF; DNA: TGCGCCAGCAGCTCTGTCGTGAGTAGCGCATACAATGAGCAGTTCTTC
D: TRBD1; J: TRBJ2-2; V: TRBV25-1; size: NA; CDR3: CASSPPTGPPGELFF; DNA: TGTGCCAGCAGCCCCCCGACAGGGCCCCCCGGGGAGCTGTTTTTT
D: TRBD1; J: TRBJ2-5; V: TRBV7-9; size: NA; CDR3: CASSLGQIQETQYF; DNA: TGTGCCAGCAGCCTGGGACAGATTCAAGAGACCCAGTACTTC
D: NA; J: TRBJ2-3; V: TRBV14; size: NA; CDR3: CASSPLPTDYTSTDTQYF; DNA: TGTGCCAGCAGCCCCCTACCGACAGATTATACTAGCACAGATACGCAGTATTTT
D: NA; J: TRBJ1-2; V: TRBV27; size: NA; CDR3: CASSTGTNFYGYTF; DNA: TGTGCCAGCAGTACAGGGACGAACTTCTATGGCTACACCTTC
D: NA; J: TRBJ2-5; V: TRBV5-1; size: NA; CDR3: CASSLFRAETQYF; DNA: TGCGCCAGCAGCTTGTTCAGGGCAGAGACCCAGTACTTC
D: TRBD2; J: TRBJ2-1; V: TRBV30; size: NA; CDR3: CAWSAGRYSGEQFF; DNA: TGTGCCTGGAGTGCCGGGAGGTACTCGGGTGAGCAGTTCTTC
D: TRBD1; J: TRBJ2-7; V: TRBV5-4; size: NA; CDR3: CASSFGGQGRRYEQYF; DNA: TGTGCCAGCAGCTTTGGGGGACAGGGTCGCCGCTACGAGCAGTACTTC
D: TRBD2; J: TRBJ2-7; V: TRBV28; size: once; CDR3: CAIGGSPDEQYF; DNA: TGTGCCATCGGCGGGAGTCCCGACGAGCAGTACTTC
D: NA; J: TRBJ2-1; V: TRBV2; size: NA; CDR3: CATPKGQHSYNEQFF; DNA: TGTGCCACCCCCAAAGGACAGCACTCCTACAATGAGCAGTTCTTC
D: NA; J: TRBJ1-1; V: TRBV28; size: NA; CDR3: CASTPWRGYMNTEAFF; DNA: TGTGCCAGCACCCCTTGGAGGGGTTACATGAACACTGAAGCTTTCTTT
D: TRBD2; J: TRBJ2-7; V: TRBV6-5; size: NA; CDR3: CASSYSFSGKREQYF; DNA: TGTGCCAGCAGTTACTCTTTTAGCGGGAAAAGGGAGCAGTACTTC
D: TRBD1; J: TRBJ1-5; V: TRBV27; size: once; CDR3: CASSFRYRGRQPQHF; DNA: TGTGCCAGCAGTTTTCGGTACAGGGGGCGTCAGCCCCAGCATTTT
D: NA; J: TRBJ2-1; V: TRBV29-1; size: NA; CDR3: CSAGKGQYNEQFF; DNA: TGCAGCGCGGGAAAAGGACAGTACAATGAGCAGTTCTTC
D: NA; J: TRBJ1-6; V: TRBV30; size: NA; CDR3: CAWSVSRGGSPLHF; DNA: TGTGCCTGGAGTGTTTCGCGGGGAGGGTCACCCCTCCACTTT
D: NA; J: TRBJ2-6; V: TRBV7-3; size: NA; CDR3: CASSLNHAGADSGANVLTF; DNA: TGTGCCAGCAGCTTAAATCACGCAGGGGCTGACTCTGGGGCCAACGTCCTGACTTTC
D: TRBD2; J: TRBJ2-7; V: TRBV28; size: NA; CDR3: CASSLTSGSFEQYF; DNA: TGTGCCAGCAGTCTGACTAGCGGGAGTTTCGAGCAGTACTTC
D: NA; J: TRBJ2-7; V: TRBV18; size: NA; CDR3: CASSLGQNNEQYF; DNA: TGTGCCAGCTCTCTTGGACAGAACAACGAGCAGTACTTC
D: TRBD2; J: TRBJ2-7; V: TRBV6-5; size: NA; CDR3: CASSYPGTSGTYEQYF; DNA: TGTGCCAGCAGTTACCCCGGGACTAGCGGGACCTACGAGCAGTACTTC
D: TRBD1; J: TRBJ1-5; V: TRBV7-2; size: NA; CDR3: CASSLRTGNQPQHF; DNA: TGTGCCAGCAGCTTAAGGACAGGTAATCAGCCCCAGCATTTT
D: TRBD2; J: TRBJ2-1; V: TRBV19; size: NA; CDR3: CASSIGEGLAALEQFF; DNA: TGTGCCAGTAGTATAGGGGAGGGACTAGCGGCTCTAGAGCAGTTCTTC
D: NA; J: TRBJ2-3; V: TRBV19; size: NA; CDR3: CASSRSGTTDTQYF; DNA: TGTGCCAGTAGTAGGAGCGGGACAACAGATACGCAGTATTTT
D: TRBD2; J: TRBJ2-2; V: TRBV5-1; size: NA; CDR3: CASRGSGGDHVNRNTGELFF; DNA: TGCGCCAGCAGGGGGAGCGGGGGCGATCACGTAAATCGGAACACCGGGGAGCTGTTTTTT
D: NA; J: TRBJ1-2; V: TRBV2; size: NA; CDR3: CASSEALGRSNYGYTF; DNA: TGTGCCAGCAGTGAAGCGCTGGGGAGATCTAACTATGGCTACACCTTC
D: NA; J: TRBJ2-1; V: TRBV7-9; size: NA; CDR3: CASSYVDGSSDEQFF; DNA: TGTGCCAGCAGCTACGTCGACGGGTCCTCGGATGAGCAGTTCTTC
D: NA; J: TRBJ2-5; V: TRBV18; size: NA; CDR3: CASSPLAGETQYF; DNA: TGTGCCAGCTCACCTCTGGCCGGGGAGACCCAGTACTTC
D: NA; J: TRBJ2-7; V: TRBV28; size: NA; CDR3: CASSLGGYEQYF; DNA: TGTGCCAGCAGTTTAGGGGGGTACGAGCAGTACTTC
D: TRBD2; J: TRBJ2-7; V: TRBV11-3; size: NA; CDR3: CASSQGLADSYEQYF; DNA: TGTGCCAGCAGTCAAGGACTAGCGGATTCCTACGAGCAGTACTTC
D: NA; J: TRBJ2-1; V: TRBV6-5; size: NA; CDR3: CASSPTGFDEQFF; DNA: TGTGCCAGCAGCCCCACAGGGTTCGATGAGCAGTTCTTC